This T cell receptor beta chain was identified during a study of T cells in localized non-small cell lung cancer. Germline V gene lookup returns CDR1 LNHDA and CDR2 SQIVND (reference sequence). The germline V and J ends were trimmed by 6 bases and 4 bases, with 7 bases remaining between them. This CDR3 region has 12 residues. Some clones are missing from TCRdb's copy, which holds only in-frame ones; the method was immunoSEQ multiplex PCR. The table records tens of thousands of clones, 80% of them present only once. Notes on this clone: Its matching antigen is unknown.

Study results and limitations: The greatest T cell clonality was found in uninvolved adjacent lung (higher than in tumor). Increased T cell density in blood showed an association with longer overall survival. Adjacent lung tissue had a median approximately 57 of the top 100 clones found in the tumor. Heterogeneity within the tumor remains possible, as just one region underwent sequencing.

This chain connects TRBV19 to TRBJ2-1, with D possibly being TRBD1 or TRBD2 (5 bases each). Sequenced here: peripheral blood, sampled before any cancer treatment. This clonotype was obtained from a female donor aged 60 or older with stage I lung adenocarcinoma. DNA of the CDR3: TGTGCCAGTAGCTGGGGGTACAATGAGCAGTTCTTC. It yields the protein CASSWGYNEQFF.